These 3 T cell receptor beta chains were sequenced from one sample in a study of T cell responses to AZD1222 COVID-19 vaccine. Clones were sequenced by immunoSEQ multiplex PCR, and TCRdb holds only the in-frame ones, with some missing. Of some 130,000 clones in the sample, more than 85% were seen once. This material consisted of peripheral blood, taken on day 0 of AZD1222 vaccination. These receptors were collected from an adult in good health.

The gene calls are TRBV27 and TRBJ2-5, with D possibly called TRBD1 or TRBD2 (5 bases each). V lost 6 bases, J lost 4 bases, and 12 bases lay in between. From germline, CDR1 is MNHEY and CDR2 SMNVEV (reference sequence). The CDR3 has 13 residues. This CDR3 reads CASRTGTGETQYF. CDR3 coding DNA: TGTGCCAGCAGGACCGGGACGGGAGAGACCCAGTACTTC.

The chain combines TRBV6-5 with TRBJ2-5; D gene uncertain. In germline, CDR1 is MNHEY, CDR2 SVGAGI. Trimming stripped 2 bases from V and 1 base from J, with 8 bases between. This CDR3 has 14 residues. CDR3 nucleotides: TGTGCCAGCAGTTACGACGTAGGCCAAGAGACCCAGTACTTC. Protein: CASSYDVGQETQYF.

The chain joins TRBV28 to TRBJ1-1; no clear D. V lost 7 bases to trimming and J lost 1 base, with 16 bases between them. The CDR3 is 15 residues long. Germline CDR1 is MDHEN and CDR2 is SYDVKM. CDR3 in DNA: TGTGCCAGCATGTCCCCCCTAGCCGCGAACACTGAAGCTTTCTTT. It encodes CASMSPLAANTEAFF. Supplemented by reference TRBV28 and TRBJ1-1, the full variable domain reads DVKVTQSSRYLVKRTGEKVFLECVQDMDHENMFWYRQDPGLGLRLIYFSYDVKMKEKGDIPEGYSVSREKKERFSLILESASTNQTSMYLCASMSPLAANTEAFFGQGTRLTVV.